Listed here are 26 T cell receptor beta chains from one sample, sequenced in a study of identical twins. TCRdb fed the 5' RACE reads into MiXCR, producing one record per CDR3 protein. This table has 460,000 or so distinct CDR3 sequences, 12% to 15% appearing once. The same data also contributed to another study, on yellow fever vaccine responses in identical twins.

Sequencing was performed on CD4+ T cells sorted from blood. The receptors here all came from a woman younger than 35 in good health.

The J gene is TRBJ2-1, the V gene TRBV28, with TRBD2 matching 12 bases. The CDR3 is 18 residues long. Germline V gene lookup returns CDR1 MDHEN and CDR2 SYDVKM. The V segment lost 6 bases and the J segment 7 bases; nucleotides outside the gene matches: 16. The CDR3 here is CASSNPRLAGDKRNEQFF. The CDR3 DNA follows: TGTGCCAGCAGCAACCCGCGACTAGCGGGGGACAAAAGGAATGAGCAGTTCTTC.

The chain recombines TRBV12-3 or TRBV12-4 with TRBJ1-4, with 9 bases matching TRBD1. After removal of 6 bases from V and 8 bases from J, the junction contained 10 bases not matched to a gene. This CDR3 comprises 15 residues. CDR3 coding DNA: TGTGCCAGCAGCATCAACAGGGGGCTGAGCGAAAAACTGTTTTTT. Translated, it gives CASSINRGLSEKLFF.

This clonotype was recorded a few times. The chain couples TRBV28 to TRBJ2-2; D remains unclear. The V end lost 5 bases, the J end lost 6 bases, and 7 bases lay between the germline ends. Germline-derived CDR1 and CDR2 are MDHEN and SYDVKM. CDR3 length: 12 amino acids. The CDR3 sequence is CASSIPPGELFF. The CDR3 region has the DNA TGTGCCAGCAGTATCCCGCCCGGGGAGCTGTTTTTT. The variable domain in full, with the rest retrieved from reference TRBV28 and TRBJ2-2, is DVKVTQSSRYLVKRTGEKVFLECVQDMDHENMFWYRQDPGLGLRLIYFSYDVKMKEKGDIPEGYSVSREKKERFSLILESASTNQTSMYLCASSIPPGELFFGEGSRLTVL.

This chain links TRBV5-1 with TRBJ1-4; the D gene is possibly TRBD1 (5 bases). Germline lookup yields CDR1 SGHRS and CDR2 YFSETQ. This CDR3 region has 17 residues. The V gene lost 0 bases and the J gene lost 3 bases, with 15 bases spanning the gap. CDR3 amino acids: CASSLGAGMGANEKLFF. Here the CDR3 DNA reads TGCGCCAGCAGCTTGGGCGCAGGGATGGGAGCTAATGAAAAACTGTTTTTT.

This clonotype has more than one count but fewer than ten. The rearrangement uses TRBV7-2 and TRBJ1-2; possibly TRBD1 for D (5 bases). Germline values: CDR1 SGHTA, CDR2 FQGNSA. Between the trimmed V and J ends, which lost 5 bases and 4 bases, there was a span of 11 bases. The CDR3 is 13 amino acids. The CDR3 sequence is CASSGWGLYGYTF. CDR3 sequence (DNA): TGTGCCAGCAGCGGTTGGGGCCTCTATGGCTACACCTTC.

In this sample, this clonotype turned up a few times. The CDR3 loop is CASRGQGGRSQPQHF. The CDR3 DNA reads TGTGCCAGTCGTGGACAGGGTGGTAGAAGTCAGCCCCAGCATTTT. The V call is TRBV19, the J call TRBJ1-5; TRBD1 matches at 8 bases. In germline, CDR1 is LNHDA, CDR2 SQIVND (reference sequence). The trim removed 8 bases at V and 6 bases at J, leaving 12 bases unmatched. This CDR3 has 15 residues. The whole variable domain, filled in from reference TRBV19 and TRBJ1-5, reads DGGITQSPKYLFRKEGQNVTLSCEQNLNHDAMYWYRQDPGQGLRLIYYSQIVNDFQKGDIAEGYSVSREKKESFPLTVTSAQKNPTAFYLCASRGQGGRSQPQHFGDGTRLSIL.

Details on this clonotype: An end of the junction differs from the germline gene, which may be a read error. The chain joins TRBV7-8 to TRBJ2-1; D call uncertain. Germline V CDR1 and CDR2: SGHVS, FQNEAQ. The CDR3 has 14 amino acids. The CDR3 region has the DNA TGTGCCAGCAGCTTAGAAAGGAGTATCCATGAACAGTTCTTC. Encoded protein: CASSLERSIHEQFF.

The rearrangement joins TRBV5-1 to TRBJ2-7; the D is unclear. Germline V lookup: CDR1 SGHRS, CDR2 YFSETQ. V lost 6 bases to trimming and J lost 0 bases, with 13 bases between them. This CDR3 is built from 14 residues. The chain's CDR3 is CASMVGQLSYEQYF. CDR3 DNA: TGCGCCAGCATGGTTGGCCAGCTCTCCTACGAGCAGTACTTC.

This clonotype was seen a few times. The V and J genes are TRBV20-1 and TRBJ2-5; D could derive from TRBD1 or TRBD2 (6 bases each). The length of the CDR3 is 15 residues. Germline-derived CDR1 and CDR2 are DFQATT and SNEGSKA (reference sequence). V lost 6 bases, J lost 4 bases, and 21 bases lay in between. The CDR3 nucleotides read TGCAGTGCGGGGGGAACAGGGAGGAAAGGAGAGACCCAGTACTTC. Translation gives CSAGGTGRKGETQYF.

In DNA form, the CDR3 reads TGTGCCAGCAGGCAAAAACGGGGACAGGGTTCCTACGAGCAGTACTTC. This translates into CASRQKRGQGSYEQYF. The chain links TRBV6-1 to TRBJ2-7; 9 positions agree with TRBD1. The V segment lost 6 bases and the J segment 1 base; nucleotides outside the gene matches: 10. The germline V gene encodes CDR1 MNHNS and CDR2 SASEGT. This CDR3 region has 16 residues.

There are a few counts of this clonotype. This chain uses TRBV12-3 or TRBV12-4 with TRBJ2-7; 7 nucleotides align to TRBD1. After removal of 8 bases from V and 7 bases from J, the junction contained 17 bases not matched to a gene. CDR3 length equals 15 residues. CDR3 DNA sequence: TGTGCCAGCCACCAAACCGGGACAGCCTCTCAAGAGCAGTACTTC. Amino acid sequence: CASHQTGTASQEQYF.

The count of this clonotype is one. V usage is TRBV6-1 and J usage is TRBJ1-5; TRBD1 is a possible D gene (5 bases). V was trimmed by 7 bases and J by 3 bases, leaving 16 bases between them. From germline, CDR1 is MNHNS and CDR2 SASEGT. The CDR3 spans 15 residues. As DNA, the CDR3 is TGTGCCAGCACCGTGGGGGGGTTTGACAATCAGCCCCAGCATTTT. Protein sequence: CASTVGGFDNQPQHF.

The rearrangement joins TRBV7-2 to TRBJ2-7; 9 bases fit TRBD2. Germline lookup yields CDR1 SGHTA and CDR2 FQGNSA. There are 15 residues in the CDR3. V trimming: 3 bases; J trimming: 0 bases; junction bases outside the gene matches: 3. CDR3 protein: CASSFLAGSSYEQYF. The CDR3 DNA is TGTGCCAGCAGCTTTCTAGCGGGAAGCTCCTACGAGCAGTACTTC.

This CDR3 is CASSAGGAGEAFF. The CDR3 nucleotides are TGTGCCAGCAGCGCGGGGGGGGCGGGTGAAGCTTTCTTT. This chain uses TRBV9 with TRBJ1-1, with a tentative D call TRBD1 (6 bases). The V gene's germline CDR1 is SGDLS and CDR2 YYNGEE. The CDR3 has 13 amino acids. V gave up 3 bases and J gave up 7 bases, with 13 bases separating them.

V gene TRBV6-1 combines with J gene TRBJ2-3; D ambiguous. The V gene's germline CDR1 is MNHNS and CDR2 SASEGT. Trimming left V 8 bases short and J 2 bases short, with 17 bases between. The CDR3 has 15 residues. This CDR3 reads CASGPVEVYTDTQYF. DNA of the CDR3: TGTGCCAGCGGCCCAGTCGAGGTATACACAGATACGCAGTATTTT.

The chain employs TRBV11-2 and TRBJ2-7; 10 bases fit TRBD2. Trimming took 5 bases from V and 7 from J; bases not matched to a gene: 8. The CDR3 covers 14 residues. Germline V lookup: CDR1 SGHAT, CDR2 FQNNGV. This CDR3 is CASSQSSGRREQYF. The CDR3 DNA is TGTGCCAGCAGCCAATCTAGCGGGAGAAGAGAGCAGTACTTC.

J is TRBJ2-7 and V is TRBV11-2; D possibly corresponds to TRBD2 (6 bases). Germline loops: CDR1 SGHAT, CDR2 FQNNGV. This CDR3 spans 14 amino acids. Trimming pared 1 base from V and 4 bases from J, leaving 11 bases between. The CDR3 reads CASSLVDSGYEQYF. The CDR3 DNA reads TGTGCCAGCAGCTTAGTTGATAGCGGATACGAGCAGTACTTC.

The chain couples TRBV6-5 to TRBJ1-1; D is possibly TRBD1 (6 bases). Germline values: CDR1 MNHEY, CDR2 SVGAGI. The CDR3 runs 12 residues. V lost 5 bases, J lost 4 bases, and 8 bases lay in between. CDR3 in amino acids: CASSEDSTEAFF. CDR3 bases: TGTGCCAGCAGTGAGGACAGCACTGAAGCTTTCTTT.

The table lists this clonotype with a few counts. The chain is built from TRBV7-2 and TRBJ1-4; the D is unclear. CDR3 length: 14 residues. CDR1 is SGHTA and CDR2 is FQGNSA in the germline V gene. V lost 0 bases, J lost 0 bases, and 2 bases lay in between. CDR3 in DNA: TGTGCCAGCAGCTTAGCCCCAACTAATGAAAAACTGTTTTTT. Translated: CASSLAPTNEKLFF.

The chain has TRBV4-3 and TRBJ2-7; 11 bases agree with TRBD2. In germline, CDR1 is LGHNA, CDR2 YSLEER. J was trimmed by 0 bases and V by 4 bases; bases with no gene match: 8. CDR3 size: 17 residues. CDR3 residues: CASSRSVTSGISYEQYF. CDR3 coding DNA: TGCGCCAGCAGCCGCTCCGTGACTAGCGGGATCTCCTACGAGCAGTACTTC.

The chain links TRBV12-3 or TRBV12-4 to TRBJ2-1; D call uncertain. V dropped 3 bases and J dropped 6 bases, with 6 bases sitting between them. The CDR3 covers 12 residues. CDR3 in DNA: TGTGCCAGCAGTTTTGGTATCAATGAGCAGTTCTTC. Translating it yields CASSFGINEQFF.

The genes are TRBV20-1 and TRBJ2-3; TRBD2 agrees at 12 bases. The CDR3 totals 16 residues. The V gene end was trimmed by 4 bases and the J gene end by 1 base; junction bases not matched to a gene: 6. Per the germline V gene, CDR1 is DFQATT and CDR2 is SNEGSKA (reference sequence). The DNA of the CDR3 is TGCAGTGCTACCGGACTAGCGGGGAGGGGCACAGATACGCAGTATTTT. It codes for CSATGLAGRGTDTQYF.

The CDR3: CASSQDGPNTGELFF. The DNA for the CDR3 is TGCGCCAGCAGCCAAGATGGCCCGAACACCGGGGAGCTGTTTTTT. The chain carries TRBV4-1 and TRBJ2-2; no clear D. V was pared by 0 bases and J by 0 bases, with 5 bases between. Germline loops: CDR1 MGHRA, CDR2 YSYEKL. The CDR3 sequence is 15 residues long.

This clonotype was recorded many times. The rearrangement uses TRBV27 and TRBJ1-1; D ambiguous. This CDR3 is 13 amino acids long. V lost 7 bases and J 5 bases, leaving 14 bases between the germline ends. Germline-derived CDR1 and CDR2 are MNHEY and SMNVEV (reference sequence). The CDR3 loop is CASIGPAGTEAFF. As DNA, the CDR3 is TGTGCCAGCATCGGGCCAGCGGGTACTGAAGCTTTCTTT.

The chain carries TRBV3-1 and TRBJ2-5; TRBD2 aligns across 11 bases. CDR3 length: 15 residues. Germline loops: CDR1 LGHDT, CDR2 YNNKEL (reference sequence). V lost 4 bases and J lost 5; bases outside the gene matches: 6. As DNA, the CDR3 is TGTGCCAGCAGCCGTCTAGCGGGGGGAGGCGAGACCCAGTACTTC. Its translation: CASSRLAGGGETQYF.

This sequence joins TRBV5-1 and TRBJ2-3; 7 nucleotides agree with TRBD2. Losses at the gene ends were 2 bases for V and 3 bases for J; bases not matched to a gene: 15. Germline lookup yields CDR1 SGHRS and CDR2 YFSETQ. CDR3 length: 18 amino acids. CDR3 coding DNA: TGCGCCAGCAGCTTAATTGGAGCGGGAAAAAAGGGGACAGATACGCAGTATTTT. It translates to CASSLIGAGKKGTDTQYF.